This TCR beta chain comes out of a study of technical replicates of blood from a handful of donors. TCRdb's table, derived via immunoSEQ multiplex PCR, lists solely in-frame clones and lacks some. This sample yields more than 80,000 clones, of which more than 90% are seen a single time; over 0.2% belongs to the top ten. The sample comprised T cells isolated from PBMCs. The source is a human donor in good health.

CDR3 bases: TGCGCCAGCAGCCACCACACCACCCGGGACAGGGATAATCAGCCCCAGCATTTT. Translating it yields CASSHHTTRDRDNQPQHF. The chain couples TRBV4-1 to TRBJ1-5, with 9 nucleotides matching TRBD1. The junction had 13 bases not matched to a gene; V was cut back by 3 bases and J by 4 bases. The CDR3 covers 18 residues. The germline gives CDR1 MGHRA, CDR2 YSYEKL.